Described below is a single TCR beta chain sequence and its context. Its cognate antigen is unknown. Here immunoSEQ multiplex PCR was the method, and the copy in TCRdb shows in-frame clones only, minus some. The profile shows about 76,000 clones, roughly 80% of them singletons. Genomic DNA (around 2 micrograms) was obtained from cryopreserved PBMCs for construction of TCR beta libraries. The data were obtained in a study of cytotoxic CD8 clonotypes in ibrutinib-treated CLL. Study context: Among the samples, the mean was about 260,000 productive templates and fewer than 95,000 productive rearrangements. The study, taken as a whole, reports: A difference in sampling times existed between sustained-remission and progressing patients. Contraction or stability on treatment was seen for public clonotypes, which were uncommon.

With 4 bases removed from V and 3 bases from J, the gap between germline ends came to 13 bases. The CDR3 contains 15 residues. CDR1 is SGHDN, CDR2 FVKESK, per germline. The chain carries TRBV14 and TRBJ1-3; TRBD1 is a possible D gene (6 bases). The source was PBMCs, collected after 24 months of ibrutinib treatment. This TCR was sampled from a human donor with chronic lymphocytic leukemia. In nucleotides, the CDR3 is TGTGCCAGCAGCCGACCCGGGACACTTGGAAACACCATATATTTT. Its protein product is CASSRPGTLGNTIYF.